This T cell receptor beta chain appears in the sequencing data of a study of blood T cell repertoires in COVID-19. Across the study: There were acute and convalescent COVID-19 samples, and they came from the United States, Italy and Spain. Sources were T cells, B-cell-depleted T cells, or PBMCs; the material itself was cDNA or gDNA.

Study processing details: By means of reference gene primer amplification, nucleated cell counts were estimated. Repertoires were generated with immunoSEQ multiplex PCR, while TCRdb's copy carries only in-frame clones and drops some. V and J calls and clone size come straight from that table; D and trimming were deduced from the DNA. This table holds around 86,000 clones, roughly 84% found once. Trimming pared 5 bases from V and 2 bases from J, leaving 16 bases between. CDR3 length equals 16 residues. Germline V gene data show CDR1 as KGHSH and CDR2 as LQKENI. The sequence derives from a woman aged 80 or over with acute or convalescent COVID-19. The rearrangement links TRBV18 to TRBJ1-5; possibly TRBD1 for D (6 bases). Material for sequencing was peripheral blood. The CDR3 is CASSIQGRGGNQPQHF. The CDR3 DNA is TGTGCCAGCTCAATTCAGGGGAGGGGAGGCAATCAGCCCCAGCATTTT.